These 31 T cell receptor beta chains originate from one sample sequenced in a study of T cells after yellow fever vaccination. TCRdb fed the 5' RACE reads into MiXCR, producing one record per CDR3 protein. The sample yields more than 250,000 distinct CDR3 sequences, around 6.8% seen once. Sequences were derived from PBMCs, sampled around 45 days after the first yellow fever vaccination. These receptors were taken from a man between 18 and 35 years old who received the YFV17D yellow fever vaccine.

This clonotype occurred many times. The genes are TRBV5-1 and TRBJ2-1; 7 bases fit TRBD2. CDR1 SGHRS and CDR2 YFSETQ come from the germline V gene. The CDR3 spans 15 residues. V was pared by 4 bases and J by 10 bases, with 14 bases of the junction left unmatched. The CDR3 DNA reads as TGCGCCAGCAGCGTGACGGGGGGTCCCCAACGGGAGCAGTTCTTC. This sequence encodes CASSVTGGPQREQFF. The full variable domain, with the rest looked up from reference TRBV5-1 and TRBJ2-1, is KAGVTQTPRYLIKTRGQQVTLSCSPISGHRSVSWYQQTPGQGLQFLFEYFSETQRNKGNFPGRFSGRQFSNSRSEMNVSTLELGDSALYLCASSVTGGPQREQFFGPGTRLTVL.

The CDR3 sequence is CASWGDSHGYTF. CDR3 nucleotide sequence: TGTGCCAGTTGGGGGGATTCGCATGGCTACACCTTC. V gene TRBV19 combines with J gene TRBJ1-2; TRBD1 might be the D (5 bases). The V end lost 8 bases, the J end lost 6 bases, and 13 bases lay between the germline ends. There are 12 residues in the CDR3. Germline assignment: CDR1 LNHDA and CDR2 SQIVND (reference sequence). The variable domain in full, with the rest retrieved from reference TRBV19 and TRBJ1-2, is DGGITQSPKYLFRKEGQNVTLSCEQNLNHDAMYWYRQDPGQGLRLIYYSQIVNDFQKGDIAEGYSVSREKKESFPLTVTSAQKNPTAFYLCASWGDSHGYTFGSGTRLTVV.

This clonotype was found many times. The chain combines TRBV6-1 with TRBJ1-6; D possibly corresponds to TRBD1 (5 bases). Germline V gene lookup returns CDR1 MNHNS and CDR2 SASEGT. The CDR3 consists of 16 residues. The germline V and J ends were trimmed by 6 bases and 6 bases, with 18 bases remaining between them. Here the CDR3 reads CASRPATGLRNSPLHF. The CDR3 DNA sequence: TGTGCCAGCAGACCCGCGACGGGGCTTCGTAATTCACCCCTCCACTTT.

Many counts were recorded for this clonotype. The chain combines TRBV20-1 with TRBJ2-1, with D perhaps TRBD1 (6 bases). The CDR3 is made up of 13 amino acids. V shed 3 bases and J shed 4 bases, with 10 bases lying between them. Per the germline V gene, CDR1 is DFQATT and CDR2 is SNEGSKA (reference sequence). The CDR3 loop reads CSASTDRYNEQFF. For the CDR3, the DNA is TGCAGTGCTAGCACAGACAGGTACAATGAGCAGTTCTTC.

The genes are TRBV24-1 and TRBJ2-3; D is ambiguous. The CDR3 is 15 residues long. Germline CDR1 is KGHDR and CDR2 is SFDVKD. Trimming left V 4 bases short and J 3 bases short, with 13 bases between. This chain's CDR3 is CATSDAGRLTDTQYF. The CDR3 DNA follows: TGTGCCACCAGTGACGCCGGACGGTTGACAGATACGCAGTATTTT.

V and J are TRBV5-1 and TRBJ2-3, with D possibly matching TRBD2 (6 bases). There are 15 residues in the CDR3. Per germline, CDR1 SGHRS and CDR2 YFSETQ. The V end lost 0 bases, the J end lost 1 base, and 9 bases lay between the germline ends. In DNA, the CDR3 is TGCGCCAGCAGCTTGGCCACGGGGGGCACAGATACGCAGTATTTT. Amino acids: CASSLATGGTDTQYF. Based on the CDR3 plus reference TRBV5-1 and TRBJ2-3, the full variable domain is KAGVTQTPRYLIKTRGQQVTLSCSPISGHRSVSWYQQTPGQGLQFLFEYFSETQRNKGNFPGRFSGRQFSNSRSEMNVSTLELGDSALYLCASSLATGGTDTQYFGPGTRLTVL.

This clonotype has only a few counts. The J gene is TRBJ1-6, the V gene TRBV11-2; TRBD1 is a possible D gene (5 bases). The CDR3 spans 17 residues. Germline V gene lookup returns CDR1 SGHAT and CDR2 FQNNGV. V was trimmed by 0 bases and J by 5 bases, leaving 14 bases between them. CDR3 DNA: TGTGCCAGCAGCTTAGAGTCTTCGGGACTCCATAATTCACCCCTCCACTTT. It encodes CASSLESSGLHNSPLHF.

Many counts were recorded for this clonotype. V usage is TRBV4-1 and J usage is TRBJ2-3, with D unclear. The length of the CDR3 is 12 residues. The V end was cut by 1 base, the J end by 4 bases, with 3 bases between. The germline CDR1 and CDR2 sequences are MGHRA and YSYEKL. The CDR3 DNA follows: TGCGCCAGCAGCCAAGTTGCAGATACGCAGTATTTT. As protein: CASSQVADTQYF.

With regard to this clonotype: A much larger clone differs by one base, so this may be a read error. The chain uses TRBV6-1 and TRBJ2-1; the D gene is possibly TRBD1 (6 bases). Per the germline V gene, CDR1 is MNHNS and CDR2 is SASEGT. The CDR3 totals 16 residues. This CDR3 is CASSPEGGQWNNDQFF. The CDR3 DNA reads as TGTGCCAGCAGTCCAGAGGGCGGACAGTGGAACAATGATCAGTTCTTC.

The chain carries TRBV25-1 and TRBJ2-3, with TRBD2 matching 9 bases. The J segment lost 5 bases and the V segment lost 1 base, leaving 10 bases of the junction unmatched. This CDR3 has 17 residues. Per germline, CDR1 MGHDK and CDR2 SYGVNS. The CDR3 reads CASSELGSGGQRDTQYF. In DNA form, the CDR3 reads TGTGCCAGCAGTGAATTGGGGAGCGGGGGGCAGAGAGATACGCAGTATTTT. Looking up the rest from reference TRBV25-1 and TRBJ2-3 gives the full variable domain: EADIYQTPRYLVIGTGKKITLECSQTMGHDKMYWYQQDPGMELHLIHYSYGVNSTEKGDLSSESTVSRIRTEHFPLTLESARPSHTSQYLCASSELGSGGQRDTQYFGPGTRLTVL.

The chain's CDR3 is CASSQDWQGARTEAFF. In DNA form, the CDR3 reads TGCGCCAGCAGCCAAGATTGGCAGGGGGCGCGTACTGAAGCTTTCTTT. The rearrangement links TRBV4-1 to TRBJ1-1, with TRBD1 matching 8 bases. The CDR3 contains 16 residues. Germline V lookup: CDR1 MGHRA, CDR2 YSYEKL. Losses at the gene ends were 0 bases for V and 5 bases for J; bases not matched to a gene: 8.

In its sample, this clonotype was seen many times. The chain is built from TRBV6-6 and TRBJ2-3; D is ambiguous. The CDR3 extends over 12 amino acids. Germline CDR1 and CDR2: MNHNY and SVGAGI (reference sequence). V lost 0 bases and J lost 4, with 2 bases in between. CDR3: CASSYSSDTQYF. In nucleotides, the CDR3 is TGTGCCAGCAGTTACTCTTCAGATACGCAGTATTTT.

Only a few counts were recorded for this clonotype. The chain employs TRBV5-1 and TRBJ2-3, with TRBD2 matching 12 bases. CDR3 size: 15 residues. V was clipped by 3 bases and J by 5 bases; unmatched bases: 4. CDR1 is SGHRS and CDR2 is YFSETQ in the germline V gene. The DNA for the CDR3 is TGCGCCAGCAGCTCGCGACTAGCGGGGGTAGATACGCAGTATTTT. Translating it yields CASSSRLAGVDTQYF.

J is TRBJ2-3 and V is TRBV24-1, with TRBD1 as a possible D gene (5 bases). The CDR3 covers 13 residues. Germline V gene data show CDR1 as KGHDR and CDR2 as SFDVKD. Trimming shortened V by 9 bases and J by 4 bases, and 13 bases separated the two germline ends. The CDR3 DNA reads TGTGCCACCGGGAATAGGGGATCAGATACGCAGTATTTT. The encoded protein is CATGNRGSDTQYF.

The rearrangement joins TRBV25-1 to TRBJ1-4; D unresolved. V dropped 5 bases and J dropped 0 bases, with 10 bases sitting between them. Germline loops: CDR1 MGHDK, CDR2 SYGVNS. The CDR3 covers 15 residues. CDR3: CASSSAIATNEKLFF. The CDR3 coding sequence is TGTGCCAGCAGTAGCGCGATAGCAACTAATGAAAAACTGTTTTTT.

This clonotype has just a few counts. The CDR3 nucleotides are TGCGCCAGCAGCCAAGAAGTGTCAGGGAAGGGCTACACCTTC. Translation: CASSQEVSGKGYTF. The gene calls are TRBV4-1 and TRBJ1-2; maybe TRBD1 (5 bases). This CDR3 is built from 14 residues. Germline-derived CDR1 and CDR2 are MGHRA and YSYEKL. Deletions cut 0 bases from V and 8 bases from J, with 13 bases between.

V and J are TRBV5-1 and TRBJ1-4; D is possibly TRBD1 (5 bases). V was trimmed by 0 bases and J by 4 bases, leaving 10 bases between them. The germline CDR1 and CDR2 sequences are SGHRS and YFSETQ. CDR3 size: 15 residues. CDR3 coding DNA: TGCGCCAGCAGCTTGGGACAGACCCTTAATGAAAAACTGTTTTTT. This translates into CASSLGQTLNEKLFF.

This chain links TRBV27 with TRBJ2-5; D is possibly TRBD2 (6 bases). Trimming took 2 bases from V and 5 from J, leaving 9 bases between them. This CDR3 has 13 amino acids. Germline V gene data show CDR1 as MNHEY and CDR2 as SMNVEV (reference sequence). The CDR3 DNA reads as TGTGCCAGCAGTTTAAGCGGGTGGGAGACCCAGTACTTC. Its translation: CASSLSGWETQYF.

On this clonotype itself: A read error may account for a junction end that differs from germline. The gene calls are TRBV7-9 and TRBJ2-7; TRBD1 is a possible D gene (6 bases). This CDR3 has 13 amino acids. Germline CDR1 and CDR2: SEHNR and FQNEAQ (reference sequence). The DNA of the CDR3 is TGTGCCACCAGCGGACAGAGCTCCTACGAGCAGTACTTC. Its protein is CATSGQSSYEQYF. The variable domain in full, completed from reference TRBV7-9 and TRBJ2-7, reads DTGVSQNPRHKITKRGQNVTFRCDPISEHNRLYWYRQTLGQGPEFLTYFQNEAQLEKSRLLSDRFSAERPKGSFSTLEIQRTEQGDSAMYLCATSGQSSYEQYFGPGTRLTVT.

The CDR3 sequence is CASSPSGVNTMAGANVLTF. The DNA for the CDR3 is TGCGCCAGCAGCCCCAGCGGGGTAAATACGATGGCTGGGGCCAACGTCCTGACTTTC. V and J are TRBV4-3 and TRBJ2-6, with 7 bases identical to TRBD2. J lost 2 bases, V lost 4 bases, and 14 bases had no gene match. Germline assignment: CDR1 LGHNA and CDR2 YSLEER. The CDR3 is 19 residues long.

The sample holds many counts of this clonotype. The gene calls are TRBV7-2 and TRBJ2-5; 7 bases match TRBD1. Germline CDR1 reads SGHTA; CDR2 reads FQGNSA. The length of the CDR3 is 14 residues. Trimming at V came to 5 bases and at J to 4 bases, leaving 7 bases not matched to a gene. The chain's CDR3 is CASSRGQVGETQYF. Here the CDR3 DNA reads TGTGCCAGCAGCCGCGGACAGGTTGGAGAGACCCAGTACTTC.

This clonotype was counted only a few times. The rearrangement uses TRBV24-1 and TRBJ2-5; 9 nucleotides match TRBD1. Germline V gives CDR1 KGHDR, CDR2 SFDVKD. V lost 4 bases and J lost 4; bases outside the gene matches: 6. This CDR3 spans 15 amino acids. The DNA for the CDR3 is TGTGCCACCAGTGACTCCGGACAGGGGTCAGAGACCCAGTACTTC. Translating it yields CATSDSGQGSETQYF.

The chain carries TRBV7-8 and TRBJ1-3; D unresolved. The V end lost 0 bases, the J end lost 6 bases, and 9 bases lay between the germline ends. Germline V lookup: CDR1 SGHVS, CDR2 FQNEAQ. There are 14 residues in the CDR3. The CDR3: CASSLASDTNTIYF. The CDR3 DNA reads as TGTGCCAGCAGCTTAGCTTCCGATACAAACACCATATATTTT.

The chain couples TRBV29-1 to TRBJ2-3; 7 positions agree with TRBD1. Germline V gives CDR1 SQVTM, CDR2 ANQGSEA. V dropped 8 bases and J dropped 4; count of bases not matched to a gene: 24. This CDR3 is 18 amino acids long. Here the CDR3 DNA reads TGCAGCATTGCGAGCGTCGTAATCGACAGGGCTGAGGCAGATACGCAGTATTTT. Residues: CSIASVVIDRAEADTQYF.

This clonotype has ten or more counts. The chain carries TRBV24-1 and TRBJ2-1; 11 nucleotides match TRBD2. CDR1 is KGHDR and CDR2 is SFDVKD in the germline V gene. Trimming removed 3 bases from V and 9 bases from J; junction bases left unmatched: 9. This CDR3 contains 16 residues. The CDR3 DNA is TGTGCCACCAGTGATAAACTAGCGGGGGCCATGGGTGAGCAGTTCTTC. Translated, it gives CATSDKLAGAMGEQFF.

This clonotype was found a few times. The rearrangement links TRBV7-9 to TRBJ1-5; 8 nucleotides match TRBD1. The length of the CDR3 is 13 residues. Germline CDR1 SEHNR, CDR2 FQNEAQ (reference sequence). V dropped 1 base and J dropped 12; count of bases not matched to a gene: 5. Written as DNA, the CDR3 is TGTGCCAGCAGCTTAGGGGGGGACAGGCTCCAGCATTTT. It codes for CASSLGGDRLQHF.

This clonotype was detected a few times. The chain combines TRBV29-1 with TRBJ1-1, with 7 nucleotides matching TRBD1. Per germline, CDR1 SQVTM and CDR2 ANQGSEA. The junction had 4 bases not matched to a gene; V was cut back by 4 bases and J by 5 bases. The CDR3 has 12 residues. Here the CDR3 reads CSVGRGLTEAFF. The CDR3 region has the DNA TGCAGCGTTGGGAGGGGGCTGACTGAAGCTTTCTTT.

This clonotype was counted ten times or more. This chain links TRBV7-2 with TRBJ2-7; 8 nucleotides agree with TRBD1. Germline V gives CDR1 SGHTA, CDR2 FQGNSA. CDR3 length: 14 amino acids. Unmatched junction bases numbered 3, after V lost 5 bases and J lost 0 bases. The chain's CDR3 is CASSLQGGSYEQYF. The CDR3, as DNA: TGTGCCAGCAGCCTACAGGGGGGCTCCTACGAGCAGTACTTC.

This clonotype was detected a few times. The chain has TRBV5-1 and TRBJ2-5; maybe TRBD1 (6 bases). Germline V gene data show CDR1 as SGHRS and CDR2 as YFSETQ. The CDR3 is 15 amino acids. V shed 0 bases and J shed 5 bases, with 14 bases lying between them. As DNA, the CDR3 is TGCGCCAGCAGCTTGGCCCTGAGAAGGGGGGAGACCCAGTACTTC. Translation: CASSLALRRGETQYF.

This clonotype was seen ten or more times. The chain recombines TRBV9 with TRBJ2-5; no reliable D call. Trimming removed 0 bases at V and 2 bases at J, with 8 bases between. Per the germline V gene, CDR1 is SGDLS and CDR2 is YYNGEE. There are 14 residues in the CDR3. CDR3 loop: CASSVANSQETQYF. CDR3 nucleotide sequence: TGTGCCAGCAGCGTAGCTAACAGTCAAGAGACCCAGTACTTC. The full variable domain, rest sourced from reference TRBV9 and TRBJ2-5, is DSGVTQTPKHLITATGQRVTLRCSPRSGDLSVYWYQQSLDQGLQFLIQYYNGEERAKGNILERFSAQQFPDLHSELNLSSLELGDSALYFCASSVANSQETQYFGPGTRLLVL.

This clonotype was detected ten times or more. The chain links TRBV12-3 or TRBV12-4 to TRBJ1-4, with TRBD1 as a possible D gene (6 bases). V was trimmed by 5 bases and J by 0 bases, leaving 16 bases between them. The CDR3 consists of 17 residues. The chain's CDR3 is CASSTGGPAATNEKLFF. The CDR3 nucleotides read TGTGCCAGCAGTACCGGGGGGCCCGCAGCAACTAATGAAAAACTGTTTTTT.